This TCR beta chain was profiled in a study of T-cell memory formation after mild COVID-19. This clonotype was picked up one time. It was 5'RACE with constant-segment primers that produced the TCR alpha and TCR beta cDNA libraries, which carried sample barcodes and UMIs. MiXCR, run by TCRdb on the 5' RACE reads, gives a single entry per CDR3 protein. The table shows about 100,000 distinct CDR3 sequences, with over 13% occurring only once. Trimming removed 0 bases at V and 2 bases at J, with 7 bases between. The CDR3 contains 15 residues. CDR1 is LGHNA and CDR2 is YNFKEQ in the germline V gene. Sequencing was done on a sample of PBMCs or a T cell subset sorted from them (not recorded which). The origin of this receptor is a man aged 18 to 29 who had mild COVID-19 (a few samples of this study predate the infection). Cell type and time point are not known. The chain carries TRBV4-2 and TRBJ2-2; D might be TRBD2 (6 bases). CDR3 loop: CASSQEGGNTGELFF. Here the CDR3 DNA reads TGTGCCAGCAGCCAAGAGGGGGGTAACACCGGGGAGCTGTTTTTT.